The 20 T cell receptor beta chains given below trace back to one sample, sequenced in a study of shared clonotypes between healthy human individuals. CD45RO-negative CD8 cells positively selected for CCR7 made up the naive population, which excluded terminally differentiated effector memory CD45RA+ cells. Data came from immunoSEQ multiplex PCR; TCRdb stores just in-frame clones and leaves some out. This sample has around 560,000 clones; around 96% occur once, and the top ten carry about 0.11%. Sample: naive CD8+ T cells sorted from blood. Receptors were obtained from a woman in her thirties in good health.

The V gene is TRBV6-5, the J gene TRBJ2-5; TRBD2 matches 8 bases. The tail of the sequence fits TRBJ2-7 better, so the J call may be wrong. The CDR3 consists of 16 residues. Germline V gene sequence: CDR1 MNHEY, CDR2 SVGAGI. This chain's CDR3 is CASSYSSGSRTYEQYF. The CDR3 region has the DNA TGTGCCAGCAGTTACTCGAGCGGGAGCCGAACCTACGAGCAGTACTTC.

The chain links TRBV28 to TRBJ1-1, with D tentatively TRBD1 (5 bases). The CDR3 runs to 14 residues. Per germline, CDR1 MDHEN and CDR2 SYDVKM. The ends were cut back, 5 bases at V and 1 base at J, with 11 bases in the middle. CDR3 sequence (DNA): TGTGCCAGCAGTACGCCCGGGGCGAACACTGAAGCTTTCTTT. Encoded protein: CASSTPGANTEAFF.

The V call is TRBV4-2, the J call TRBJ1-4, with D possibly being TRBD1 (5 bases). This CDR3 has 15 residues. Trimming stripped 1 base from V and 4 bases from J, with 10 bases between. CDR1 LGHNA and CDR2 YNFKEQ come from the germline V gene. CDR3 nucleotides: TGTGCCAGCAGCCAAGGGGGGACTTTTAATGAAAAACTGTTTTTT. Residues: CASSQGGTFNEKLFF.

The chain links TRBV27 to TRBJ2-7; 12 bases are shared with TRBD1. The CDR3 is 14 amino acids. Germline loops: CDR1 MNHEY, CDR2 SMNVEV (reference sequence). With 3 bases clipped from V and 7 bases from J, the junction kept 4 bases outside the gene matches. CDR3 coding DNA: TGTGCCAGCAGTTTTGGGACAGGGGGCTGGGAGCAGTACTTC. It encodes CASSFGTGGWEQYF.

The CDR3 here is CAWSTQNYEQYF. The DNA of the CDR3 is TGTGCCTGGAGTACCCAGAACTACGAGCAGTACTTC. This rearrangement joins TRBV30 to TRBJ2-7; D is unclear. This CDR3 is 12 amino acids long. CDR1 GTSNPN and CDR2 SVGIG come from the germline V gene (reference sequence). The ends were cut back, 2 bases at V and 3 bases at J, with 8 bases in the middle.

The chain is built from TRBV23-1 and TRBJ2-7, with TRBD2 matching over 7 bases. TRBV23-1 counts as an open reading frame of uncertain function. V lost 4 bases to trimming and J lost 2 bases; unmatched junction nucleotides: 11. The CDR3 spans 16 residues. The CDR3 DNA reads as TGCGCCAGCAGTCGTATTCCGCTAGCGGTTACCTACGAGCAGTACTTC. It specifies CASSRIPLAVTYEQYF.

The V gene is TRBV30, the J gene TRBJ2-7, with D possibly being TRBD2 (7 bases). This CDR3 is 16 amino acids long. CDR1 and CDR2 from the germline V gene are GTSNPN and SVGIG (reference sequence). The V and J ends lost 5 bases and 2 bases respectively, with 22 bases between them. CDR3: CAWSQGRENFAYEQYF. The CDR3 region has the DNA TGTGCCTGGTCTCAGGGGCGGGAGAATTTTGCCTACGAGCAGTACTTC.

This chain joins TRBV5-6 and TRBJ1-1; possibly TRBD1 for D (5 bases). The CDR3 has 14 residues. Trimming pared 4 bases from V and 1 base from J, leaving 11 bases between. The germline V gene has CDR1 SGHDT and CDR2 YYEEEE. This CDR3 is CASSKGHRNTEAFF. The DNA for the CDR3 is TGTGCCAGCAGCAAAGGACACCGGAACACTGAAGCTTTCTTT.

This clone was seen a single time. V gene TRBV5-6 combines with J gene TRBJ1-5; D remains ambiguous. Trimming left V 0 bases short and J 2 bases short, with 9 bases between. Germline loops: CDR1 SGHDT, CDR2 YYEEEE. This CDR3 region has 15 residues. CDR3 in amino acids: CASSLAVQGNQPQHF. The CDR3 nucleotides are TGTGCCAGCAGCTTGGCCGTCCAGGGCAATCAGCCCCAGCATTTT. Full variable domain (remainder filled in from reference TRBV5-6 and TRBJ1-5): DAGVTQSPTHLIKTRGQQVTLRCSPKSGHDTVSWYQQALGQGPQFIFQYYEEEERQRGNFPDRFSGHQFPNYSSELNVNALLLGDSALYLCASSLAVQGNQPQHFGDGTRLSIL.

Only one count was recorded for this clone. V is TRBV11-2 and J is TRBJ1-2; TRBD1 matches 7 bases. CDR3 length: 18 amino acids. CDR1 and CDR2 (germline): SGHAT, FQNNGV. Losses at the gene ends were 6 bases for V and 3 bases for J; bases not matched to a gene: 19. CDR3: CASSRLSGGLGVYYGYTF. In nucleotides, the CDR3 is TGTGCCAGCAGTCGACTCTCAGGGGGTCTCGGGGTGTACTATGGCTACACCTTC.

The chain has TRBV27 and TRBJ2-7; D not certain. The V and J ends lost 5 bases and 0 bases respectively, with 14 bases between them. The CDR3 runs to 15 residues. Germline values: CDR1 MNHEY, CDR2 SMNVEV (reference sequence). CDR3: CASSPFKPSSYEQYF. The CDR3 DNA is TGTGCCAGCAGTCCCTTTAAACCAAGCTCCTACGAGCAGTACTTC.

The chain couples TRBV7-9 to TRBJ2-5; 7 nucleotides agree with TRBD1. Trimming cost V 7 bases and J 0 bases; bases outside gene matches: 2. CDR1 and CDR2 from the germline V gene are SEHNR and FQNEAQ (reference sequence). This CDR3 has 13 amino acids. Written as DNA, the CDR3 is TGTGCCAGCATGGGACAGTACCAAGAGACCCAGTACTTC. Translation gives CASMGQYQETQYF.

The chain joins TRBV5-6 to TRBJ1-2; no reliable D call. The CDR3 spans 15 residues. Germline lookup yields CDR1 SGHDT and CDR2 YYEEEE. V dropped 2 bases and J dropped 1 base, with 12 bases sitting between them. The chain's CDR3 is CASSFRRPLNYGYTF. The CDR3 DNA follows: TGTGCCAGCAGCTTTAGGCGGCCACTTAACTATGGCTACACCTTC. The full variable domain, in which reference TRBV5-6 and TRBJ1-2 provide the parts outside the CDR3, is DAGVTQSPTHLIKTRGQQVTLRCSPKSGHDTVSWYQQALGQGPQFIFQYYEEEERQRGNFPDRFSGHQFPNYSSELNVNALLLGDSALYLCASSFRRPLNYGYTFGSGTRLTVV.

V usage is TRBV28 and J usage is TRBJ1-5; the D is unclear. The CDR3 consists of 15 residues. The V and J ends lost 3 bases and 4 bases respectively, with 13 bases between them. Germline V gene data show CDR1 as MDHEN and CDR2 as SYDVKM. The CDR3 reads CASSLIWAENQPQHF. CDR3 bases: TGTGCCAGCAGTTTGATTTGGGCAGAGAATCAGCCCCAGCATTTT.

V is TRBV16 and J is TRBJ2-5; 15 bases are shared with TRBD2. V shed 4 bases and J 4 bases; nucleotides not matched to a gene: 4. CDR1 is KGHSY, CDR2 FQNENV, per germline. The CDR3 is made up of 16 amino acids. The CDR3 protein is CASSRGLAGGRETQYF. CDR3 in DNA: TGTGCCAGCAGCCGAGGACTAGCGGGAGGGAGAGAGACCCAGTACTTC.

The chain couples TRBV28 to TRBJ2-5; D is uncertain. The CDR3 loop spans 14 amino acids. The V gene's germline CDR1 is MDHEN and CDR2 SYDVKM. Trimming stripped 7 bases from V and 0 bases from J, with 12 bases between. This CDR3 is CASTPGPYQETQYF. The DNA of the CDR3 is TGTGCCAGCACTCCAGGACCTTACCAAGAGACCCAGTACTTC.

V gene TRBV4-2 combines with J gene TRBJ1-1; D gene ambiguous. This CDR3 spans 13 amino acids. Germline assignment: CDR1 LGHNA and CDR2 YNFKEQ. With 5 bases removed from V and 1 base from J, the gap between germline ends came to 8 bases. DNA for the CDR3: TGTGCCAGCAGCTTGGCAGGGAACACTGAAGCTTTCTTT. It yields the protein CASSLAGNTEAFF.

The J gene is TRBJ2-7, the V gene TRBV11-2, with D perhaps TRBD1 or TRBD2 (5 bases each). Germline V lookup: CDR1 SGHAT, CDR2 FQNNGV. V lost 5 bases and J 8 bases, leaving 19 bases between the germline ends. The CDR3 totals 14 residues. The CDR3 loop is CASSRGTGLSQQYF. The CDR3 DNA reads TGTGCCAGCAGCCGAGGGACGGGTCTTTCTCAGCAGTACTTC.

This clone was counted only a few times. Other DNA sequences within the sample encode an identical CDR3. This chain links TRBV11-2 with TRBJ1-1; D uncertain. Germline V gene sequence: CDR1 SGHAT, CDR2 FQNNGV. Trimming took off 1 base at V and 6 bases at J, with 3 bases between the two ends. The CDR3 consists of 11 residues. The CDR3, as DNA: TGTGCCAGCAGCTTAGGTGCTGAAGCTTTCTTT. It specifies CASSLGAEAFF.

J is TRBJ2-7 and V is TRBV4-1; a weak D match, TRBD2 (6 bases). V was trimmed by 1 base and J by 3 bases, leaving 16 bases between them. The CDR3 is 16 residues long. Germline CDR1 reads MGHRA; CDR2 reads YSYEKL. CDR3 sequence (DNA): TGCGCCAGCAGCCAAGGCCCCGGGCGGGAAATCTACGAGCAGTACTTC. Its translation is CASSQGPGREIYEQYF.